The 22 T cell receptor beta chains below come from one sample, sequenced in a study of T cells after yellow fever vaccination. In TCRdb, the 5' RACE reads were re-called with MiXCR into one record per CDR3 protein. The table lists hundreds of thousands of distinct CDR3 sequences, about 12% of them singletons, with more than 13% in the top ten. This specimen was PBMCs, taken on the day of the yellow fever booster vaccination. All receptors derive from a man aged 25-40 years who received the YFV17D yellow fever vaccine.

This clonotype was recorded a few times. This CDR3 is CASSLASGMASGSYEQYF. The CDR3 DNA follows: TGTGCCAGCAGCTTAGCGTCGGGAATGGCTAGCGGGAGTTACGAGCAGTACTTC. This sequence joins TRBV11-1 and TRBJ2-7; 10 nucleotides align to TRBD2. V dropped 0 bases and J dropped 4; count of bases not matched to a gene: 12. Germline CDR1 reads SGHAT; CDR2 reads FQDESV (reference sequence). The CDR3 length is 18 residues.

A few counts support this clonotype. This rearrangement joins TRBV27 to TRBJ1-1; D not resolved. Per the germline V gene, CDR1 is MNHEY and CDR2 is SMNVEV (reference sequence). This CDR3 is built from 12 residues. V was clipped by 3 bases and J by 7 bases, with 9 bases between them. CDR3 sequence: CASSFPDGEAFF. The CDR3 nucleotides are TGTGCCAGCAGTTTTCCGGACGGTGAAGCTTTCTTT.

The chain is built from TRBV20-1 and TRBJ1-3, with D unclear. Trimming cost V 6 bases and J 0 bases, with 12 bases left between them. Germline CDR1 DFQATT, CDR2 SNEGSKA (reference sequence). CDR3 length: 14 amino acids. Here the CDR3 DNA reads TGCAGTGCGGCCCGGCCGCACTCTGGAAACACCATATATTTT. Translated: CSAARPHSGNTIYF.

This clonotype was recorded a few times. The V and J genes are TRBV7-2 and TRBJ2-3; TRBD2 matches 12 bases. Unmatched junction bases numbered 6, after V lost 4 bases and J lost 7 bases. CDR3 length equals 15 residues. Germline CDR1 SGHTA, CDR2 FQGNSA. In nucleotides, the CDR3 is TGTGCCAGCAGCTCAGTAACTAGCGGGAGGAATACGCAGTATTTT. Encoded protein: CASSSVTSGRNTQYF. The full variable domain, in which reference TRBV7-2 and TRBJ2-3 provide the parts outside the CDR3, is GAGVSQSPSNKVTEKGKDVELRCDPISGHTALYWYRQSLGQGLEFLIYFQGNSAPDKSGLPSDRFSAERTGGSVSTLTIQRTQQEDSAVYLCASSSVTSGRNTQYFGPGTRLTVL.

This clonotype turned up a few times. V and J are TRBV27 and TRBJ1-1, with D possibly TRBD1 on 5 matching bases. V lost 5 bases and J 11 bases, leaving 21 bases between the germline ends. CDR1 and CDR2 (germline): MNHEY, SMNVEV (reference sequence). CDR3 length equals 14 residues. For the CDR3, the DNA is TGTGCCAGCAGTGCCCGTGGGGGTTGGGGCCTGGCTTTCTTT. It specifies CASSARGGWGLAFF.

This clonotype was counted between two and nine times. This rearrangement joins TRBV20-1 to TRBJ2-4; TRBD2 might be the D (7 bases). The germline V gene encodes CDR1 DFQATT and CDR2 SNEGSKA (reference sequence). With 4 bases removed from V and 6 bases from J, the gap between germline ends came to 16 bases. The CDR3 runs to 14 residues. The CDR3 DNA sequence: TGCAGTGCTAAGGGGGAATCGGGGGGAAACATTCAGTACTTC. Protein: CSAKGESGGNIQYF.

The V and J genes are TRBV7-9 and TRBJ2-7, with a tentative D call TRBD1 (6 bases). The V end was cut by 5 bases, the J end by 4 bases, with 15 bases between. The CDR3 is made up of 14 amino acids. Germline V CDR1 and CDR2: SEHNR, FQNEAQ (reference sequence). This CDR3 is CASSRDTASYEQYF. In DNA, the CDR3 is TGTGCCAGCAGCCGGGACACAGCAAGTTACGAGCAGTACTTC.

In this sample, this clonotype turned up a few times. The chain couples TRBV20-1 to TRBJ2-1; no definite D call. This CDR3 is 14 amino acids long. Germline V gives CDR1 DFQATT, CDR2 SNEGSKA (reference sequence). V was trimmed by 0 bases and J by 8 bases, leaving 14 bases between them. CDR3 in DNA: TGCAGTGCTAGAGATCGGCTATGGTTTGATGAGCAGTTCTTC. It yields the protein CSARDRLWFDEQFF.

This clonotype was counted at least ten times. V gene TRBV12-3 or TRBV12-4 combines with J gene TRBJ2-7, with D perhaps TRBD1 or TRBD2 (5 bases each). V dropped 6 bases and J dropped 6 bases, with 12 bases sitting between them. This CDR3 spans 12 amino acids. The CDR3 loop reads CASRRGTGEQYF. The DNA for the CDR3 is TGTGCCAGCAGGAGGGGAACTGGCGAGCAGTACTTC.

This clonotype was detected a few times. The chain links TRBV7-3 to TRBJ2-3; 9 bases agree with TRBD2. Germline V gene sequence: CDR1 SGHTA, CDR2 FQGTGA. The CDR3 is 18 residues long. After removal of 5 bases from V and 5 bases from J, the junction contained 17 bases not matched to a gene. This chain's CDR3 is CASSPFSVREGFQDTQYF. Written as DNA, the CDR3 is TGTGCCAGCAGCCCCTTCAGTGTGCGGGAGGGTTTTCAAGATACGCAGTATTTT.

This clonotype has just a few counts. The gene calls are TRBV9 and TRBJ2-7; 9 positions match TRBD2. This CDR3 has 21 amino acids. Germline V gene data show CDR1 as SGDLS and CDR2 as YYNGEE. Trimming at V came to 0 bases and at J to 0 bases, leaving 19 bases not matched to a gene. CDR3 sequence (DNA): TGTGCCAGCAGCGTAGTCGGGGTGTTTACGCTAGCGGGGCCAAGCTCCTACGAGCAGTACTTC. Protein product: CASSVVGVFTLAGPSSYEQYF.

This clonotype came up a few times. V gene TRBV20-1 combines with J gene TRBJ2-2; D uncertain. CDR3 length: 12 residues. V was clipped by 4 bases and J by 4 bases, with 7 bases between them. Germline V gene data show CDR1 as DFQATT and CDR2 as SNEGSKA (reference sequence). The CDR3 loop reads CSATDPTGELFF. Written as DNA, the CDR3 is TGCAGTGCTACGGATCCCACCGGGGAGCTGTTTTTT.

Remarks on this clonotype: A read error may produce the germline difference seen at one junction end. This chain joins TRBV20-1 and TRBJ2-7; 12 positions agree with TRBD2. The CDR3 length is 16 residues. The germline gives CDR1 DFQATT, CDR2 SNEGSKA (reference sequence). CDR3 sequence (DNA): TGCTGTGCCCCCTCCCCAGGACTAGCGGGGCTGGGGGAGCAGTACTTC. Translated: CCAPSPGLAGLGEQYF.

The chain has TRBV28 and TRBJ2-3, with D possibly matching TRBD2 (5 bases). Deletions cut 7 bases from V and 2 bases from J, with 7 bases between. The V gene's germline CDR1 is MDHEN and CDR2 SYDVKM. The CDR3 extends over 12 amino acids. The CDR3 is CASTGITDTQYF. CDR3 coding DNA: TGTGCCAGCACGGGAATCACAGATACGCAGTATTTT.

The chain links TRBV7-8 to TRBJ2-2, with 7 bases lining up with TRBD2. CDR3 length: 19 residues. V lost 1 base, J lost 5 bases, and 16 bases stayed unmatched. The germline gives CDR1 SGHVS, CDR2 FQNEAQ. In nucleotides, the CDR3 is TGTGCCAGCAGCTTAGACTTTGGCGGGAGTTCGATTTCGACCGGGGAGCTGTTTTTT. Translating it yields CASSLDFGGSSISTGELFF.

This rearrangement joins TRBV7-2 to TRBJ2-5, with D perhaps matching TRBD1 or TRBD2 (5 bases each). This CDR3 is 13 amino acids long. CDR1 and CDR2 (germline): SGHTA, FQGNSA. V lost 1 base to trimming and J lost 5 bases, with 8 bases between them. The DNA for the CDR3 is TGTGCCAGCAGCTTAGGAGGGGACGAGACCCAGTACTTC. This codes for CASSLGGDETQYF.

This clonotype was detected only a few times. The V gene is TRBV20-1, the J gene TRBJ2-2, with 9 positions matching TRBD2. The germline CDR1 and CDR2 sequences are DFQATT and SNEGSKA (reference sequence). The CDR3 is made up of 14 amino acids. V shed 5 bases, J shed 4 bases, and the junction held 5 bases outside the gene matches. The CDR3 loop reads CSALAGLATGELFF. CDR3 bases: TGCAGTGCTCTAGCGGGACTAGCCACCGGGGAGCTGTTTTTT.

The CDR3 is CASRAGDVAYEQYF. CDR3 nucleotide sequence: TGTGCCAGCAGGGCTGGGGACGTGGCCTACGAGCAGTACTTC. The chain combines TRBV27 with TRBJ2-7; the D gene could be TRBD1 or TRBD2 (5 bases each). This CDR3 has 14 amino acids. Trimming cost V 6 bases and J 2 bases, with 14 bases left between them. CDR1 and CDR2 (germline): MNHEY, SMNVEV (reference sequence).

This clonotype was detected a few times. This sequence joins TRBV7-9 and TRBJ2-3; D is perhaps TRBD2 (6 bases). V dropped 5 bases and J dropped 3 bases, with 12 bases sitting between them. CDR1 and CDR2 (germline): SEHNR, FQNEAQ (reference sequence). The CDR3 runs to 14 residues. CDR3: CASSGSGQTDTQYF. CDR3 DNA sequence: TGTGCCAGCAGCGGTAGCGGTCAGACAGATACGCAGTATTTT.

The chain links TRBV6-1 to TRBJ2-1, with unresolved D. CDR3 length: 15 amino acids. Germline V gives CDR1 MNHNS, CDR2 SASEGT. The V end was cut by 7 bases, the J end by 6 bases, with 19 bases between. CDR3 DNA sequence: TGTGCCAGCACCTCCAGAGACCCGGTGGGCAATGAGCAGTTCTTC. Its translation: CASTSRDPVGNEQFF.

The chain combines TRBV29-1 with TRBJ2-7; the D gene is possibly TRBD1 (6 bases). With 7 bases removed from V and 5 bases from J, the gap between germline ends came to 12 bases. CDR3 length: 11 residues. Germline values: CDR1 SQVTM, CDR2 ANQGSEA. The CDR3 DNA reads TGCAGCGCTAAGGACAGTAACGAGCAGTACTTC. Its protein is CSAKDSNEQYF.

The V gene is TRBV20-1, the J gene TRBJ2-7; no clear D gene. The CDR3 contains 13 residues. V was clipped by 2 bases and J by 3 bases, with 11 bases between them. Germline-derived CDR1 and CDR2 are DFQATT and SNEGSKA (reference sequence). The CDR3 reads CSARKGRNYEQYF. CDR3 DNA: TGCAGTGCTAGAAAGGGCCGTAACTACGAGCAGTACTTC.